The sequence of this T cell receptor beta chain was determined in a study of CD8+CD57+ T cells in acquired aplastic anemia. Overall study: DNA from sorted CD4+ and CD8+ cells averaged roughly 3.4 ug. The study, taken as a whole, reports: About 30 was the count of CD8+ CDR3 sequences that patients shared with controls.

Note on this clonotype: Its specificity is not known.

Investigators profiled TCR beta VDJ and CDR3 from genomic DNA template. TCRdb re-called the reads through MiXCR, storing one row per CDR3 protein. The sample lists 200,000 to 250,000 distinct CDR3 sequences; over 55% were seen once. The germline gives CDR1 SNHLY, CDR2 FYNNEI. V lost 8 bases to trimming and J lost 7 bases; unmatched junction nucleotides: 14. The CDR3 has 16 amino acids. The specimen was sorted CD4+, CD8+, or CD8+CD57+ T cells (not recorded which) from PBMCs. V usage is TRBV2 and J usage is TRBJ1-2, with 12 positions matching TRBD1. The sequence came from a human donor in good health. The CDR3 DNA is TGTGCCAGCGGGGAGGGACAGGGGGCGCAAAGATGTGGCTACACCTTC. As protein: CASGEGQGAQRCGYTF.